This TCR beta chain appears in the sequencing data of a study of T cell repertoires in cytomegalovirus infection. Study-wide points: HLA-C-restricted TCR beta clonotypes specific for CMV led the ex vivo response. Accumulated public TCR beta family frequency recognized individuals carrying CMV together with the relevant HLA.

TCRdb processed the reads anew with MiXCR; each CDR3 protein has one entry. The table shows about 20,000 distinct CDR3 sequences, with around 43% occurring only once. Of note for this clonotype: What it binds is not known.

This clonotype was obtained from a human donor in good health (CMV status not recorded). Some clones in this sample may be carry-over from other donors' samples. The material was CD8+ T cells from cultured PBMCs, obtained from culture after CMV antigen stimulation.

The CDR3 DNA follows: TGTGCCAGCAGTTACACCGATCAGCCCCAGCATTTT. It translates to CASSYTDQPQHF. V gene TRBV12-3 or TRBV12-4 combines with J gene TRBJ1-5; D is unresolved. The CDR3 spans 12 residues. The ends were cut back, 4 bases at V and 5 bases at J, with 6 bases in the middle.